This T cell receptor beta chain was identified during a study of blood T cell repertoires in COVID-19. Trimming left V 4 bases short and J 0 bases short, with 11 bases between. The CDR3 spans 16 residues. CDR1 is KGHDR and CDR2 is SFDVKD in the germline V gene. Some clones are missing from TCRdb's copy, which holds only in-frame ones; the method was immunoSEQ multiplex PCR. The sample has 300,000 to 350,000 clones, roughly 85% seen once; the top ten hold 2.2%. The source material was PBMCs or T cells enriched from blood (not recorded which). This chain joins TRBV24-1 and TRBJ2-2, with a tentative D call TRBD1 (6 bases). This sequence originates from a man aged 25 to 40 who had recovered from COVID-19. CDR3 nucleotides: TGTGCCACCAGTGAACAGGGCGGACCGAACACCGGGGAGCTGTTTTTT. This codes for CATSEQGGPNTGELFF.